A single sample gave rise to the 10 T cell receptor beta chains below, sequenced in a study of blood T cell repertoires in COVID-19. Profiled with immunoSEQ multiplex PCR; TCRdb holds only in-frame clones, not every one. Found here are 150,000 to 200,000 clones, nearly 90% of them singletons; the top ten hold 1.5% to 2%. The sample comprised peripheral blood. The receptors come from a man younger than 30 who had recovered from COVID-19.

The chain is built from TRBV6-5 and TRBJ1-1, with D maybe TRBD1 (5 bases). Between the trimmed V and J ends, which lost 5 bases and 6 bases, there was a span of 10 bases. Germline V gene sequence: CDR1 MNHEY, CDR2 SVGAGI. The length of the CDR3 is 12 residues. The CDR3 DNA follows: TGTGCCAGCAGTAAGGGGATTCCTGAAGCTTTCTTT. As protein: CASSKGIPEAFF.

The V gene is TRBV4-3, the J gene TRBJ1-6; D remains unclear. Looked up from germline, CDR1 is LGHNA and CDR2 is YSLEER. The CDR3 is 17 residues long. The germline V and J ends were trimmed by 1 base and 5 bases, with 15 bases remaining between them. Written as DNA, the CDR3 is TGCGCCAGCAGCCAAGGAAACCTGGCGGCGGATAATTCACCCCTCCACTTT. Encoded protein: CASSQGNLAADNSPLHF.

The DNA of the CDR3 is TGTGCCAGCAGCTCGTTTGGGGGGGCTGGCACTGAAGCTTTCTTT. It specifies CASSSFGGAGTEAFF. V gene TRBV7-6 combines with J gene TRBJ1-1, with D perhaps matching TRBD1 (6 bases). From germline, CDR1 is SGHVS and CDR2 FNYEAQ. The CDR3 has 15 residues. Trimming cost V 4 bases and J 4 bases, with 16 bases left between them.

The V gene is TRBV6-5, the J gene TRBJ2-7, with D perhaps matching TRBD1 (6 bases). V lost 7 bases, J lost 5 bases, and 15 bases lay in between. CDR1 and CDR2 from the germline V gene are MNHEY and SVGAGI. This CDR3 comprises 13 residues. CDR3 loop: CASNQGIFDEQYF. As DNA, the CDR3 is TGTGCCAGCAACCAGGGGATCTTCGACGAGCAGTACTTC.

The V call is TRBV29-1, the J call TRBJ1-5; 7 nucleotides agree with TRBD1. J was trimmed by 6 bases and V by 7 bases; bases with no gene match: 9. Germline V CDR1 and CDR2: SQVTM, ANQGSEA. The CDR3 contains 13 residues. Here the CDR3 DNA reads TGCAGCGCTCAGGGGGTAGAGGGTCAGCCCCAGCATTTT. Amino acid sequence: CSAQGVEGQPQHF.

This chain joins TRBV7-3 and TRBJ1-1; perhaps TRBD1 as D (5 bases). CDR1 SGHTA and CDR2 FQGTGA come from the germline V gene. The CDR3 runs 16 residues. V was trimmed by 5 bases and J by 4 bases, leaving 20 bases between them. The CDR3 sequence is CASSLRGAGGGTEAFF. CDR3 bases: TGTGCCAGCAGCCTCCGCGGGGCTGGAGGCGGCACTGAAGCTTTCTTT.

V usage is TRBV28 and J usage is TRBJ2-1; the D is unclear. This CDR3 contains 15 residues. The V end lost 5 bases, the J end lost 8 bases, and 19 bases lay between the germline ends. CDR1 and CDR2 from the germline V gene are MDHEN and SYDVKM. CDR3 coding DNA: TGTGCCAGCAGTCTCCGACGGAGCCGTCGCCATGAGCAGTTCTTC. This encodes CASSLRRSRRHEQFF.

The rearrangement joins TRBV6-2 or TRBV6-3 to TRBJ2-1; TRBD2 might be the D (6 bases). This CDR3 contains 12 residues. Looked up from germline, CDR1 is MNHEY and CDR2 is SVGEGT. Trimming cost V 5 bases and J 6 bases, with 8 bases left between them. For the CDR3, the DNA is TGTGCCAGCAGTGGGACTTTCAATGAGCAGTTCTTC. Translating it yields CASSGTFNEQFF.

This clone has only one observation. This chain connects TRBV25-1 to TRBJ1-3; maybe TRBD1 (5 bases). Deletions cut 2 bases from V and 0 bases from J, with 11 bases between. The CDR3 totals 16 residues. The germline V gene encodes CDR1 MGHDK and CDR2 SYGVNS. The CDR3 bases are TGTGCCAGCAGTGAACCAGGGCCTCCCTCTGGAAACACCATATATTTT. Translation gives CASSEPGPPSGNTIYF.

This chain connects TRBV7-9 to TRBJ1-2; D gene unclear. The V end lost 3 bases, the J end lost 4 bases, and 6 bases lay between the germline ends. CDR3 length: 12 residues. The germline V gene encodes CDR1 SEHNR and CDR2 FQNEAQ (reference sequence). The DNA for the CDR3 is TGTGCCAGCAGCTTCCGGGGCTATGGCTACACCTTC. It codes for CASSFRGYGYTF.